Following are 9 T cell receptor beta chains from one sample sequenced in a study of CD8+ T cells in alopecia areata. This sample's treatment: oral pan-JAK inhibitor, 5-10 mg twice daily. cDNA reverse transcribed from extracted RNA served as the sequencing template. This table comes from immunoSEQ multiplex PCR, and its TCRdb copy is limited to in-frame clones, with some not included. Among around 200,000 clones, under 60% were seen once, and the ten largest hold around an eighth. The sequenced sample was CD8+ T cells sorted from blood, obtained at week 24, from a patient treated with tofacitinib. The receptors here all came from a human donor with alopecia areata.

This clone was counted only a few times. This chain links TRBV29-1 with TRBJ2-7, with a possible D match to TRBD1 (5 bases). The CDR3 contains 12 residues. V was shortened by 4 bases and J by 3 bases, with 10 bases between the two germline ends. Germline V gene data show CDR1 as SQVTM and CDR2 as ANQGSEA. The CDR3 nucleotides are TGCAGCGTTGCGGACACCGTCTACGAGCAGTACTTC. The encoded protein is CSVADTVYEQYF.

This clone was found many times. The chain carries TRBV2 and TRBJ2-4; D assignment may be TRBD1 or TRBD2 (5 bases each). Trimming cost V 6 bases and J 3 bases, with 15 bases left between them. Looked up from germline, CDR1 is SNHLY and CDR2 is FYNNEI. The CDR3 length is 15 residues. The CDR3 sequence is CASSHSGTGKNIQYF. The CDR3 bases are TGTGCCAGCAGCCACTCCGGGACGGGCAAAAACATTCAGTACTTC.

The V and J genes are TRBV6-5 and TRBJ2-7, with D possibly TRBD1 on 7 matching bases. The CDR3 runs 16 residues. The germline V gene has CDR1 MNHEY and CDR2 SVGAGI. V was pared by 2 bases and J by 4 bases, with 18 bases between. This CDR3 is CASSYAGQYAGYEQYF. The CDR3 DNA reads as TGTGCCAGCAGTTACGCGGGACAGTATGCAGGGTACGAGCAGTACTTC.

This clone was counted only a few times. The rearrangement links TRBV10-3 to TRBJ2-1; TRBD2 might be the D (6 bases). The CDR3 runs to 15 residues. Germline V gene lookup returns CDR1 ENHRY and CDR2 SYGVKD. Trimming left V 2 bases short and J 5 bases short, with 13 bases between. CDR3 coding DNA: TGTGCCATCAGTGAGGTCGGGGGTTCACACAATGAGCAGTTCTTC. Residues: CAISEVGGSHNEQFF.

J is TRBJ1-3 and V is TRBV30; D not resolved. Germline V lookup: CDR1 GTSNPN, CDR2 SVGIG (reference sequence). V lost 0 bases and J lost 8, with 8 bases in between. The CDR3 contains 12 residues. The CDR3 DNA is TGTGCCTGGAGTGTACGCGGGGACACCATATATTTT. Its protein is CAWSVRGDTIYF.

The gene calls are TRBV6-1 and TRBJ2-1, with D uncertain. Trimming shortened V by 6 bases and J by 0 bases, and 6 bases separated the two germline ends. The CDR3 contains 13 residues. Germline V lookup: CDR1 MNHNS, CDR2 SASEGT. The chain's CDR3 is CASSRSSYNEQFF. The CDR3 DNA reads TGTGCCAGCAGCCGAAGCTCCTACAATGAGCAGTTCTTC.

The chain couples TRBV2 to TRBJ2-2, with 7 bases matching TRBD1. The CDR3 runs to 13 residues. CDR1 SNHLY and CDR2 FYNNEI come from the germline V gene. The V segment lost 6 bases and the J segment 6 bases; nucleotides outside the gene matches: 4. The CDR3 DNA is TGTGCCAGCAGCCAGACAGGGCCCGGGGAGCTGTTTTTT. Its translation: CASSQTGPGELFF. The whole variable domain, remainder taken from reference TRBV2 and TRBJ2-2, is EPEVTQTPSHQVTQMGQEVILRCVPISNHLYFYWYRQILGQKVEFLVSFYNNEISEKSEIFDDQFSVERPDGSNFTLKIRSTKLEDSAMYFCASSQTGPGELFFGEGSRLTVL.

V is TRBV7-9 and J is TRBJ2-7, with TRBD2 as a possible D gene (6 bases). The CDR3 totals 16 residues. Germline V lookup: CDR1 SEHNR, CDR2 FQNEAQ (reference sequence). V shed 5 bases and J shed 3 bases, with 20 bases lying between them. CDR3 DNA sequence: TGTGCCAGCAGCCTCCCCCGGGACTCACTTCTCTACGAGCAGTACTTC. Amino acid sequence: CASSLPRDSLLYEQYF.

This clone was seen only a few times. The chain carries TRBV29-1 and TRBJ1-2; the D is unclear. CDR1 SQVTM and CDR2 ANQGSEA come from the germline V gene. This CDR3 has 11 residues. The V end lost 1 base, the J end lost 7 bases, and 7 bases lay between the germline ends. The CDR3 region is CSVEGTGGYTF. CDR3 bases: TGCAGCGTTGAAGGGACGGGTGGCTACACCTTC.